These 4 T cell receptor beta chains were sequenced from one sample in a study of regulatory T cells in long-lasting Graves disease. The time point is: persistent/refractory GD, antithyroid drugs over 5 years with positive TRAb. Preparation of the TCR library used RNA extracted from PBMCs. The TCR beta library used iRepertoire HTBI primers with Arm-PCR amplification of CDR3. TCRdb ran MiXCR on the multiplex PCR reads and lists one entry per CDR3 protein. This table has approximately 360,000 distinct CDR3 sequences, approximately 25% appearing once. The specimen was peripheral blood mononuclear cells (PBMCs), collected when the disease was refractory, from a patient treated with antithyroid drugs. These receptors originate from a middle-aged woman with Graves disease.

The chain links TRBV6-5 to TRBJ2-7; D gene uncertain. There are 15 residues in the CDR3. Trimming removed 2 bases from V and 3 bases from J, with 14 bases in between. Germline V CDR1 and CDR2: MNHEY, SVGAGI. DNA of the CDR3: TGTGCCAGCAGTTACGACCGGGCCAAGATCTACGAGCAGTACTTC. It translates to CASSYDRAKIYEQYF.

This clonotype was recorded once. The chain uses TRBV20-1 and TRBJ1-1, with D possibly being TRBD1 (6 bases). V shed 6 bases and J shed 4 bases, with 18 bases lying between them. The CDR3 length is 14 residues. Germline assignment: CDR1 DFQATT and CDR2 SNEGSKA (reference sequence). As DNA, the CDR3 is TGCAGTGCGCAGAGAGAGGGGGTGGGCACTGAAGCTTTCTTT. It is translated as CSAQREGVGTEAFF.

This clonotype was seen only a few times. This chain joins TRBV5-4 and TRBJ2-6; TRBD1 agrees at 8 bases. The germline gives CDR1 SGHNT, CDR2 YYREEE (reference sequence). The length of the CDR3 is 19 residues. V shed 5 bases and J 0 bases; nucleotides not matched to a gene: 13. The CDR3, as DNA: TGTGCCAGCAGGTCCCTACCGGGACAGGCCCTCTCTGGGGCCAACGTCCTGACTTTC. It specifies CASRSLPGQALSGANVLTF.

CDR3 in DNA: TGCAGTGCGATTACCGGGACTGCGAATGAGCAGTTCTTC. This sequence encodes CSAITGTANEQFF. The chain combines TRBV20-1 with TRBJ2-1, with D perhaps TRBD2 (6 bases). Trimming removed 6 bases at V and 7 bases at J, with 16 bases between. The CDR3 length is 13 residues. Germline values: CDR1 DFQATT, CDR2 SNEGSKA (reference sequence).